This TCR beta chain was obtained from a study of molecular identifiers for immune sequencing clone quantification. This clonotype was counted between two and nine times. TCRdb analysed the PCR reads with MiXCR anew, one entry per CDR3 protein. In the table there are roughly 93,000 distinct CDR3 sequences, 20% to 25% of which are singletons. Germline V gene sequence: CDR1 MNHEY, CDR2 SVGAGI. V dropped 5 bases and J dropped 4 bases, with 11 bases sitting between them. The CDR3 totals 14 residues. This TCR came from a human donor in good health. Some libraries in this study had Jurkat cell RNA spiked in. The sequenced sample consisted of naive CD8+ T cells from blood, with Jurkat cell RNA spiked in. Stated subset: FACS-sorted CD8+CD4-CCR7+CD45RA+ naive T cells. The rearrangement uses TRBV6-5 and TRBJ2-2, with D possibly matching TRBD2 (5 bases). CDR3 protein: CASSPGVGTGELFF. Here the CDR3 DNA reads TGTGCCAGCAGTCCCGGGGTGGGCACCGGGGAGCTGTTTTTT.